A single sample gave rise to the 22 T cell receptor beta chains below, sequenced in a study of T cells after yellow fever vaccination. One entry per CDR3 protein results from TCRdb running MiXCR on the 5' RACE reads. The sample lists a few hundred thousand distinct CDR3 sequences, 15% to 20% occurring once. This material consisted of PBMCs, taken 15 days after the yellow fever booster vaccination. These TCRs come from a man aged 25-45 years who received the YFV17D yellow fever vaccine.

This clonotype occurred once. This chain connects TRBV20-1 to TRBJ2-2; D is unclear. V dropped 0 bases and J dropped 1 base, with 6 bases sitting between them. Germline values: CDR1 DFQATT, CDR2 SNEGSKA (reference sequence). The CDR3 runs 14 residues. The CDR3 protein is CSARDVQNTGELFF. The CDR3 DNA sequence: TGCAGTGCTAGAGATGTCCAGAACACCGGGGAGCTGTTTTTT.

This chain links TRBV7-9 with TRBJ2-7; D could derive from TRBD1 or TRBD2 (5 bases each). V was trimmed by 4 bases and J by 5 bases, leaving 18 bases between them. Per the germline V gene, CDR1 is SEHNR and CDR2 is FQNEAQ (reference sequence). CDR3 length: 15 amino acids. CDR3 loop: CASSSQRWGTDEQYF. DNA for the CDR3: TGTGCCAGCAGCTCACAGCGTTGGGGGACCGACGAGCAGTACTTC.

The rearrangement links TRBV24-1 to TRBJ2-5, with 9 bases aligning to TRBD1. CDR1 is KGHDR, CDR2 SFDVKD, per germline. This CDR3 is 17 amino acids long. Trimming removed 9 bases from V and 4 bases from J; junction bases left unmatched: 17. The CDR3 protein is CATGPNRGQGYGETQYF. The DNA for the CDR3 is TGTGCCACCGGGCCGAACAGGGGGCAGGGGTATGGAGAGACCCAGTACTTC.

The V and J genes are TRBV29-1 and TRBJ2-7, with D possibly matching TRBD2 (5 bases). Trimming took 0 bases from V and 10 from J, leaving 7 bases between them. The germline V gene encodes CDR1 SQVTM and CDR2 ANQGSEA. The CDR3 covers 10 residues. The CDR3 nucleotides are TGCAGCGTTGAAGACGGGAATCAGTACTTC. Translating gives CSVEDGNQYF.

This clonotype was observed once. The CDR3 DNA follows: TGTGCCAGCAGTTTGGGCGCGGACTGGGGCGGGGAGCTGTTTTTT. Residues: CASSLGADWGGELFF. The V call is TRBV12-3 or TRBV12-4, the J call TRBJ2-2; D is perhaps TRBD2 (5 bases). CDR3 length: 15 residues. The germline V and J ends were trimmed by 3 bases and 7 bases, with 15 bases remaining between them.

This clonotype was counted at least ten times. The chain is built from TRBV19 and TRBJ2-3; D remains unclear. This CDR3 is 15 amino acids long. The V end lost 5 bases, the J end lost 4 bases, and 16 bases lay between the germline ends. Germline assignment: CDR1 LNHDA and CDR2 SQIVND (reference sequence). The CDR3 region has the DNA TGTGCCAGTAGTCGGACCAAAAGTTGGGCAGATACGCAGTATTTT. Amino acids: CASSRTKSWADTQYF.

The genes are TRBV6-1 and TRBJ2-1; 12 bases fit TRBD2. The CDR3 spans 16 residues. Per germline, CDR1 MNHNS and CDR2 SASEGT. Germline trimming cut 6 bases from V and 6 bases from J; bases unmatched to any gene: 9. This CDR3 is CASRPGGTSGLNEQFF. Written as DNA, the CDR3 is TGTGCCAGCAGGCCGGGCGGGACTAGCGGGCTCAATGAGCAGTTCTTC.

V and J are TRBV7-9 and TRBJ2-3; TRBD1 agrees at 12 bases. The CDR3 is 16 residues long. Germline CDR1 reads SEHNR; CDR2 reads FQNEAQ (reference sequence). After removal of 3 bases from V and 1 base from J, the junction contained 2 bases not matched to a gene. The DNA for the CDR3 is TGTGCCAGCAGCTTCGGGACAGGGGGCGGCACAGATACGCAGTATTTT. It encodes CASSFGTGGGTDTQYF.

This clonotype showed up just a few times. The chain's CDR3 is CASGDSNSPLHF. The CDR3 nucleotides read TGTGCCAGCGGGGACTCGAATTCACCCCTCCACTTT. This sequence joins TRBV28 and TRBJ1-6; D is possibly TRBD1 (5 bases). Germline V gene lookup returns CDR1 MDHEN and CDR2 SYDVKM. The CDR3 length is 12 residues. V lost 8 bases, J lost 7 bases, and 9 bases lay in between.

The table lists this clonotype with a few counts. The chain uses TRBV10-3 and TRBJ1-4; 8 positions match TRBD1. CDR3 length equals 13 residues. After removal of 4 bases from V and 8 bases from J, the junction contained 3 bases not matched to a gene. Germline loops: CDR1 ENHRY, CDR2 SYGVKD. CDR3 coding DNA: TGTGCCATCAGTGGAAGGACAGGGGAAAAACTGTTTTTT. Translated, it gives CAISGRTGEKLFF.

There are many counts of this clonotype. Here the CDR3 reads CASSLVLAGVNEQYF. DNA of the CDR3: TGTGCCAGCAGCTTAGTACTAGCGGGAGTCAACGAGCAGTACTTC. The rearrangement uses TRBV7-9 and TRBJ2-7; 11 bases are a match to TRBD2. This CDR3 has 15 residues. V lost 1 base and J lost 5; bases outside the gene matches: 4. The germline V gene has CDR1 SEHNR and CDR2 FQNEAQ (reference sequence).

The V call is TRBV24-1, the J call TRBJ2-1; 10 bases are shared with TRBD2. The germline gives CDR1 KGHDR, CDR2 SFDVKD. CDR3 size: 15 residues. After removal of 3 bases from V and 8 bases from J, the junction contained 6 bases not matched to a gene. This CDR3 reads CATSDLSGRADEQFF. The CDR3 region has the DNA TGTGCCACCAGTGATCTAAGCGGGAGGGCCGATGAGCAGTTCTTC.

This clonotype was seen a few times. J is TRBJ2-5 and V is TRBV7-2; no clear D gene. Germline V gene lookup returns CDR1 SGHTA and CDR2 FQGNSA. Trimming left V 2 bases short and J 5 bases short, with 18 bases between. The CDR3 covers 16 residues. The DNA of the CDR3 is TGTGCCAGCAGCTTAAAAGTCTCGGCCTTGAGGGAGACCCAGTACTTC. Translation gives CASSLKVSALRETQYF.

This sequence joins TRBV20-1 and TRBJ1-5; 8 positions agree with TRBD1. After removal of 6 bases from V and 6 bases from J, the junction contained 10 bases not matched to a gene. There are 14 residues in the CDR3. Germline V gene sequence: CDR1 DFQATT, CDR2 SNEGSKA (reference sequence). CDR3 protein: CSATGTGSSQPQHF. The CDR3 nucleotides read TGCAGTGCGACCGGGACAGGATCAAGTCAGCCCCAGCATTTT.

This chain connects TRBV20-1 to TRBJ2-5; a weak D match, TRBD1 (5 bases). Trimming took 0 bases from V and 5 from J, leaving 10 bases between them. CDR1 and CDR2 from the germline V gene are DFQATT and SNEGSKA (reference sequence). The CDR3 sequence is 13 residues long. The CDR3 sequence is CSARDQGTETQYF. CDR3 nucleotides: TGCAGTGCTAGAGATCAGGGAACCGAGACCCAGTACTTC.

In its sample, this clonotype was seen a few times. The chain recombines TRBV6-1 with TRBJ2-2; D possibly corresponds to TRBD2 (6 bases). This CDR3 contains 15 residues. V lost 6 bases and J 0 bases, leaving 11 bases between the germline ends. Germline V CDR1 and CDR2: MNHNS, SASEGT. The CDR3: CASSGGPSNTGELFF. For the CDR3, the DNA is TGTGCCAGCAGCGGAGGGCCTTCGAACACCGGGGAGCTGTTTTTT.

The table lists this clonotype with a few counts. V usage is TRBV20-1 and J usage is TRBJ1-2; TRBD1 might be the D (6 bases). V shed 4 bases and J shed 4 bases, with 16 bases lying between them. Germline CDR1 reads DFQATT; CDR2 reads SNEGSKA (reference sequence). The CDR3 has 14 residues. The CDR3 nucleotides are TGCAGTGCTACCCGCTCACAGGGTGGCTATGGCTACACCTTC. Protein product: CSATRSQGGYGYTF.

Notes on this clonotype: Just one base apart from a much larger clone, this may be a read error. The rearrangement links TRBV2 to TRBJ1-1; no reliable D call. Germline V gene lookup returns CDR1 SNHLY and CDR2 FYNNEI. Trimming left V 4 bases short and J 1 base short, with 7 bases between. The CDR3 has 13 residues. The CDR3 region is CASSGQKNTEAFF. The CDR3 region has the DNA TGTGCCAGCAGTGGGCAGAAGAACACTGAAGCTTTCTTT.

There are many counts of this clonotype. The chain has TRBV5-8 and TRBJ2-2; the D gene is possibly TRBD1 (6 bases). Germline assignment: CDR1 SGHTS and CDR2 YDEGEE. This CDR3 is 15 amino acids long. The germline V and J ends were trimmed by 1 base and 3 bases, with 10 bases remaining between them. The CDR3 DNA is TGTGCCAGCAGCTTGACAGGGTTGGACACCGGGGAGCTGTTTTTT. Translation: CASSLTGLDTGELFF.

This clonotype was recorded a few times. This chain joins TRBV27 and TRBJ2-7; weak D call: TRBD1 (5 bases). The CDR3 runs 11 residues. CDR1 is MNHEY and CDR2 is SMNVEV in the germline V gene (reference sequence). The V end lost 7 bases, the J end lost 7 bases, and 11 bases lay between the germline ends. This CDR3 reads CASKEAGEQYF. CDR3 DNA: TGTGCCAGCAAGGAAGCAGGGGAGCAGTACTTC.

V is TRBV24-1 and J is TRBJ2-2; 11 positions agree with TRBD1. CDR3 length: 17 residues. Germline V gives CDR1 KGHDR, CDR2 SFDVKD. V lost 4 bases, J lost 3 bases, and 6 bases stayed unmatched. CDR3 protein: CATSDPRTGGDTGELFF. The CDR3 DNA reads TGTGCCACCAGTGACCCCAGGACAGGGGGCGACACCGGGGAGCTGTTTTTT.

The rearrangement joins TRBV7-2 to TRBJ2-7; TRBD1 matches at 8 bases. CDR3 length: 15 residues. Germline CDR1 is SGHTA and CDR2 is FQGNSA. After removal of 5 bases from V and 4 bases from J, the junction contained 10 bases not matched to a gene. The CDR3 nucleotides are TGTGCCAGCAGCCCGCCCGGGGACAGGCGTTACGAGCAGTACTTC. It encodes CASSPPGDRRYEQYF.